This note documents a single TCR beta chain sequence. The CDR3 contains 15 residues. V shed 3 bases, J shed 5 bases, and the junction held 5 bases outside the gene matches. CDR1 and CDR2 (germline): LNHDA, SQIVND (reference sequence). Authors' data handling: Reference gene primer amplification in the assay estimated nucleated cell counts. TCRdb keeps only in-frame clones here, not all; method: immunoSEQ multiplex PCR. The V and J calls and clone size were taken over from that table, and D and trimming were inferred from the DNA. The sample consists of approximately 250,000 clones, around 90% of them appearing once. Followed longitudinally, the Seattle patients had been enrolled during active infection. The data were obtained in a study of blood T cell repertoires in COVID-19. Study information: The United States, Italy and Spain supplied acute and convalescent COVID-19 samples.

Sequences were obtained from peripheral blood. The genes are TRBV19 and TRBJ2-5, with 11 nucleotides matching TRBD1. The sequence derives from a man between 25 and 39 years old with COVID-19, enrolled during active disease. DNA for the CDR3: TGTGCCAGTAGTATTCGGACAGGGGGCTGGGAGACCCAGTACTTC. It is translated as CASSIRTGGWETQYF.